Listed below are T cell receptor beta chains from one sample, sequenced in a study of blood T cells in healthy people across ages. TCRdb called the 5' RACE reads again in MiXCR, with one record for every CDR3 protein. This sample yields about 1.4 million distinct CDR3 sequences, of which approximately 59% are seen a single time; about 6.3% belongs to the top ten. The sequencing input was blood. The receptors stem from a man between 18 and 29 years old in good health. The conserved cysteine and the conserved F or W are not part of the CDR3 here.

>TRBJ2-5|TRBV27
ASIRSGTQY
>TRBJ1-1|TRBV4-1
ASTPQGPGNTEAF
>TRBJ1-1|TRBV5-1
ASSDRGVSEAF
>TRBJ1-6|TRBV12-3/TRBV12-4
ASSFGGRVAPLH
>TRBJ2-3|TRBV29-1
SGDFEDTQY
>-|TRBV18
ASSPPFGTRGFEQY
>TRBJ1-2|TRBV14
ASSQERERGYT
>TRBJ2-1|TRBV6-6
ATGTSDSGGFEQF
>TRBJ1-6|TRBV9
ASSPRGGTDSSYNSPLH
>TRBJ1-1|TRBV4-1
ASSQEPPIRGTEAF
>TRBJ1-5|TRBV27
ASSPSGISQPQH
>TRBJ2-1|TRBV20-1
SARGAWGKRRSNEQF
>TRBJ1-6|TRBV25-1
ASSELQGGNSPLH
>TRBJ1-1|TRBV4-2
ASSQDRGTEAF
>TRBJ2-7|TRBV15
ATSRDGGGEDEQY
>TRBJ2-5|TRBV4-2
ASSQRVGLPTQY
>TRBJ2-7|TRBV5-1
ASSLDVSNPIYEQY
>TRBJ2-1|TRBV11-2
ASSLVAGAPVVNEQF
>TRBJ2-3|TRBV10-3
AISESGSDTQY
>TRBJ1-2|TRBV7-2
ASSSGRVDGYT
>TRBJ1-4|TRBV21-1
ASSKETPTGYREKLF
>TRBJ2-1|TRBV10-3
AISQPAGPIYNEQF
>TRBJ2-1|TRBV4-1
ASSQHLIGTGGNEQF
>TRBJ2-5|TRBV29-1
SVEASQETQY
>TRBJ2-1|TRBV24-1
ATSVGSLPYNEQF
>TRBJ2-1|TRBV3-1
ASSLPGQNTEQF
>TRBJ1-1|TRBV7-9
ASSLSNTEAF
>TRBJ1-5|TRBV7-2
ASSLATGRNQPQH
>TRBJ1-6|TRBV6-5
ASSYGQVISPLH
>TRBJ2-7|TRBV7-2
ASSSGTSGGAYYEQY
>TRBJ1-1|TRBV29-1
STKQGGPNTEAF
>TRBJ2-5|TRBV7-8
ASRSRDGQY
>TRBJ2-1|TRBV15
ATSRPSGGKMGEQF
>TRBJ1-6|TRBV27
ASRDDRGNNSPLH
>-|TRBV20-1
SAIPGGYEQY
>TRBJ2-7|TRBV29-1
SVPVGGYSYEQY
>TRBJ1-1|TRBV5-1
ASTIGSGFEAF
>TRBJ2-7|TRBV27
ASSLAQGADEQY
>TRBJ1-2|TRBV7-6
ASTTPGEQEGYT
>TRBJ2-1|TRBV7-9
ASSPLGVAGNEQF
>TRBJ2-2|TRBV4-1
ASSPYRDGDTGELF
>TRBJ2-5|TRBV4-3
ASSQVLAGGLETQY
>TRBJ2-7|TRBV10-2
ASSGLTSGRYSYEQY
>TRBJ1-6|TRBV15
ATRRQKAPLH
>TRBJ2-4|TRBV7-2
ASSWVVKNIQY
>-|TRBV29-1
SVGSRLSDGTQY
>TRBJ2-7|TRBV2
ASSVNEAGSRDSGEQY
>TRBJ2-5|TRBV6-6
ASSYPKSSYQETQY
>TRBJ2-1|TRBV12-3/TRBV12-4
ASSLNTGNEQF
>TRBJ2-1|TRBV4-1
ASTERSGNMPSNEQF
>TRBJ2-7|TRBV20-1
SASVGGKIYEQY
>TRBJ2-7|TRBV5-1
ASSLGSWEQY
>TRBJ2-5|TRBV12-3/TRBV12-4
ASRYSGRLEETQY